These 5 T cell receptor beta chains were all obtained from the same sample, sequenced in a study of CD8 T cells in Susac syndrome. After extraction with the RNeasy kit, about 0.5 to 1 ug of the RNA was reverse transcribed using random hexamers. TCRdb analysed the immunoSEQ multiplex PCR reads with MiXCR anew, one entry per CDR3 protein. The sample has 100,000 or so distinct CDR3 sequences, 85% to 95% seen once. The sequencing sample was made of CD4+ T cells from PBMCs. These receptors came from a human donor in good health.

The chain has TRBV5-4 and TRBJ2-7; D is unclear. V was clipped by 4 bases and J by 0 bases, with 8 bases between them. The CDR3 is made up of 13 amino acids. From germline, CDR1 is SGHNT and CDR2 YYREEE (reference sequence). DNA of the CDR3: TGTGCCAGCAGCCCCAGAGACTCCTACGAGCAGTACTTC. It is translated as CASSPRDSYEQYF.

This clonotype has just one count. The J gene is TRBJ1-3, the V gene TRBV2; TRBD1 matches at 9 bases. CDR1 and CDR2 from the germline V gene are SNHLY and FYNNEI. The V gene end was trimmed by 8 bases and the J gene end by 0 bases; junction bases not matched to a gene: 5. This CDR3 has 15 residues. The CDR3 sequence is CASGTGITSGNTIYF. In DNA, the CDR3 is TGTGCCAGCGGGACAGGGATTACCTCTGGAAACACCATATATTTT.

This chain connects TRBV4-1 to TRBJ2-2, with 8 bases identical to TRBD2. V shed 0 bases and J 3 bases; nucleotides not matched to a gene: 18. The germline CDR1 and CDR2 sequences are MGHRA and YSYEKL. CDR3 size: 21 residues. CDR3 protein: CASSQDDGVAGYDVYTGELFF. The CDR3 nucleotides read TGCGCCAGCAGCCAAGATGACGGGGTAGCGGGATACGACGTTTACACCGGGGAGCTGTTTTTT.

CDR3 loop: CAISESGSPPYEQYF. The CDR3 DNA reads TGTGCCATCAGTGAGTCAGGAAGTCCGCCCTACGAGCAGTACTTC. This sequence joins TRBV10-3 and TRBJ2-7; D not resolved. This CDR3 has 15 amino acids. Per germline, CDR1 ENHRY and CDR2 SYGVKD. V lost 0 bases, J lost 2 bases, and 11 bases lay in between.

The V gene is TRBV27, the J gene TRBJ1-5, with a tentative D call TRBD1 (6 bases). CDR3 length: 16 residues. Germline values: CDR1 MNHEY, CDR2 SMNVEV (reference sequence). The germline V and J ends were trimmed by 2 bases and 7 bases, with 18 bases remaining between them. CDR3: CASSLKYTGFNQPQHF. CDR3 in DNA: TGTGCCAGCAGTTTAAAGTACACAGGGTTCAACCAGCCCCAGCATTTT.